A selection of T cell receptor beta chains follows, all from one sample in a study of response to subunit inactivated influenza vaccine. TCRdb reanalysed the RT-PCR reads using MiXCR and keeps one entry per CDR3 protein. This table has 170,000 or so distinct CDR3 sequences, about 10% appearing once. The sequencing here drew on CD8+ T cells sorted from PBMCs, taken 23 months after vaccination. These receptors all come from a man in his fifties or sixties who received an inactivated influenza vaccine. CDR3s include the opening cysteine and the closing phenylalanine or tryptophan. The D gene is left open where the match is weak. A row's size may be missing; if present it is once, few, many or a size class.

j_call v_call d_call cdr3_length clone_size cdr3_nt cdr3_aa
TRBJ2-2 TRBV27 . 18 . TGTGCCAGCAGTGGTCGTAACTATGCGGGGGCCAATCCCGGGGAGCTGTTTTTT CASSGRNYAGANPGELFF
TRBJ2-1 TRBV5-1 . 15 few TGCGCCAGCAGCCATAGCCACAGGGTCTACAATGAGCAGTTCTTC CASSHSHRVYNEQFF
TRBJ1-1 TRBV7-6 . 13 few TGTGCCAGCAGCTTCAATGGTAACACTGAAGCTTTCTTT CASSFNGNTEAFF
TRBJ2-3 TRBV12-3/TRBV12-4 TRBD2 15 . TGTGCCAGCAGCCAGGTGTTAGCGGGGCTAGATACGCAGTATTTT CASSQVLAGLDTQYF
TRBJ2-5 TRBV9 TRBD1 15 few TGTGCCAGCAGCAAAGGGACAGCCGTCCAAGAGACCCAGTACTTC CASSKGTAVQETQYF
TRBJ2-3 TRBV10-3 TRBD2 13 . TGTGCCATCACTAGCGGGACCACAGATACGCAGTATTTT CAITSGTTDTQYF
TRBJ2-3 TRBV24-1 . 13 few TGTGCCACCAGTGAGGTGGGGTCAGATACGCAGTATTTT CATSEVGSDTQYF
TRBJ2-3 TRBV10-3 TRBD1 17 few TGTGCCATCAGTGAAGAGCGGACAGGGAAAGGGACAGATACGCAGTATTTT CAISEERTGKGTDTQYF
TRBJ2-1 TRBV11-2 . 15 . TGTGCCAGCAGCTCGGGACGGAGCTCCTACAATGAGCAGTTCTTC CASSSGRSSYNEQFF
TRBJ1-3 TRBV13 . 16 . TGTGCCAGCAGCTCACAGACAGTCGGGCCTGGAAACACCATATATTTT CASSSQTVGPGNTIYF
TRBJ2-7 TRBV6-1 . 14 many TGTGCCACATCGGACAGCCGTTTTTCCTACGAGCAGTACTTC CATSDSRFSYEQYF
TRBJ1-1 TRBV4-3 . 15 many TGCGCCAGCAGCCAAGATTGGGCAGGGAACACTGAAGCTTTCTTT CASSQDWAGNTEAFF
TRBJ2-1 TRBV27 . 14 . TGTGCCAGCACCCCATGGGGAAGCTACAATGAGCAGTTCTTC CASTPWGSYNEQFF
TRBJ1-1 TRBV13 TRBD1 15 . TGTGCCAGCAGCTCGATCGGACAGGAGAACACTGAAGCTTTCTTT CASSSIGQENTEAFF
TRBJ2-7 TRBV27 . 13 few TGTGCCAGCAGTTACGGAAGCCAGTACGAGCAGTACTTC CASSYGSQYEQYF
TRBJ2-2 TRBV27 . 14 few TGTGCCAGCACCCCGGGAAAAGGGACCGGGGAGCTGTTTTTT CASTPGKGTGELFF
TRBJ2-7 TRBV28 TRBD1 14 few TGTGCCAGCAGTTTCTGGACAGGGGCCTACGAGCAGTACTTC CASSFWTGAYEQYF
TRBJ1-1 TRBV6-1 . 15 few TGTGCCAGCAGATCCTATTACAGAGGGGACACTGAAGCTTTCTTT CASRSYYRGDTEAFF
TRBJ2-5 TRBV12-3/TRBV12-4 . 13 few TGTGCCAGCAGCACCACTGAGGGGGAGACCCAGCACTTC CASSTTEGETQHF
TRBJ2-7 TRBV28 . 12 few TGTGCCAGCAGTTGGACAGCCTACGAGCAGTACTTC CASSWTAYEQYF
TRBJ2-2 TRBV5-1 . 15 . TGCGCCAGCAGCTTGAAGGCAGACAAGGGCGGGGAGCTGTTTTTT CASSLKADKGGELFF
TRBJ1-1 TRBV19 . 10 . TGTGCCAGTAGTGCAGCGGAAGCTTTCTTT CASSAAEAFF
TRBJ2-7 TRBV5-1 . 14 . TGCGCCAGCAGCTTGGACAGGGAAGCATACGAGCAGTACTTC CASSLDREAYEQYF
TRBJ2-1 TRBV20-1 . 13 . TGCAGTGCTAGTCTTCTGTCCTACAATGAGCAGTTCTTC CSASLLSYNEQFF
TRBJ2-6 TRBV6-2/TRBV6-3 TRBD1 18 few TGTGCCAGCAGTTATGAGGGTAGAACAGGGGCGGGGGCCAACGTCCTGACTTTC CASSYEGRTGAGANVLTF
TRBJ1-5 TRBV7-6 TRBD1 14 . TGTGCCAGCAGCCCGACAGGGAGCAATCAGCCCCAGCATTTT CASSPTGSNQPQHF
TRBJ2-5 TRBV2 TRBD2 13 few TGTGCCAGCAGTCAAAGCGGGGGAAAGACCCAGTACTTC CASSQSGGKTQYF
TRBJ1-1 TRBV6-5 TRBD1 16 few TGTGCCAGCAGTTACCGTCAGGGGGTAATGAACACTGAAGCTTTCTTT CASSYRQGVMNTEAFF
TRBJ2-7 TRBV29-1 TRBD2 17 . TGCAGCGTTGAAGCGAAGGGTGCTAGCGGGCGTTTCTACGAGCAGTACTTC CSVEAKGASGRFYEQYF
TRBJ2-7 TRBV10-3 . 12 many TGTGCCATCAGTGAGACCCTCTACGAGCAGTACTTC CAISETLYEQYF
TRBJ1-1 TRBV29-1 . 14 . TGCAGCGTTGGGATCGGGGGGGAGAACACTGAAGCTTTCTTT CSVGIGGENTEAFF